This T cell receptor (beta chain) stems from a study of T cell repertoires in cytomegalovirus infection. Across the whole study: Indications of both CMV infection and matching HLA type were provided by public TCR beta signatures.

As for this clonotype: Its antigen remains unidentified.

Study-level findings and limits: What dominated the ex vivo response were HLA-C-restricted CMV-specific TCR beta clonotypes.

Each CDR3 protein gets one entry after TCRdb re-called the reads with MiXCR. The top ten clones hold roughly 12% of a sample with approximately 1,000,000 distinct CDR3 sequences, approximately 30% of them seen once. The V and J ends lost 1 base and 4 bases respectively, with 23 bases between them. The CDR3 contains 18 residues. The TCR was taken from a human donor in good health (CMV status not recorded). Some clones in this sample may be carry-over from other donors' samples. The material sequenced was cultured CD8+ T cells from PBMCs, taken from culture after CMV antigen stimulation. The chain joins TRBV12-3 or TRBV12-4 to TRBJ2-7, with D maybe TRBD2 (7 bases). The CDR3 reads CASSLEGSRPAGTYEQYV. The CDR3 nucleotides are TGTGCCAGCAGTTTAGAGGGATCTCGACCAGCGGGGACATACGAGCAGTACGTC.